The text below deals with one T cell receptor (beta chain). The identical CDR3 is also encoded by other nucleotide sequences in the sample. V was clipped by 3 bases and J by 4 bases; unmatched bases: 4. There are 13 residues in the CDR3. Germline V lookup: CDR1 GTSNPN, CDR2 SVGIG (reference sequence). These data belong to a study of blood T cell repertoires in COVID-19. Study-level information: Sites across the United States, Italy and Spain contributed samples from acute and convalescent COVID-19. From T cells, B-cell-depleted T cells, or PBMCs came the material, which was cDNA or gDNA.

Per the original data handling: Reference gene primer amplification gave estimated nucleated cell counts. Data came from immunoSEQ multiplex PCR; TCRdb stores just in-frame clones and leaves some out. Clone size and V and J calls were adopted from that table, with D and trimming inferred from the DNA. Among 200,000 to 250,000 clones listed, 89% were seen once. The V gene is TRBV30, the J gene TRBJ2-5; TRBD2 agrees at 8 bases. Sequencing used peripheral blood. The sequence was obtained from a man aged 55 to 69 who had recovered from COVID-19. Here the CDR3 reads CAWSTGGRETQYF. DNA for the CDR3: TGTGCCTGGAGCACGGGGGGGCGAGAGACCCAGTACTTC.